A selection of T cell receptor beta chains follows, all from one sample in a study of OX40 agonist ivuxolimab in advanced cancers. Assay used: immunoSEQ multiplex PCR; TCRdb lists only in-frame clones, some missing. The table lists about 47,000 clones, around 83% of them singletons. The starting material was CD4+ or CD8+ T cells sorted from blood, obtained in a trial of the OX40 agonist ivuxolimab. These receptors came from an adult with an advanced solid tumor such as melanoma, head and neck, liver or kidney cancer. The CDR3 runs from the conserved cysteine through the conserved F or W. D genes are given only for firm matches. Only some rows state a clone size, as once, few, many or a class for expanded clones.

j_gene,d_gene,abundance,v_gene,CDR3nt,CDR3aa
TRBJ1-2,TRBD1,once,TRBV9,TGTGCCAGCAGCCCTCAACCGAGCGGACAGGGGGACTATGGCTACACCTTC,CASSPQPSGQGDYGYTF
TRBJ2-7,TRBD1,-,TRBV27,TGTGCCAGCAGTGGAAAGGGACAGGGGCTGACCTACGAGCAGTACTTC,CASSGKGQGLTYEQYF
TRBJ1-4,-,-,TRBV10-3,TGTGCCATCAGTGAACGAGGAGGGCGTGAAAAACTGTTTTTT,CAISERGGREKLFF
TRBJ2-1,TRBD2,-,TRBV2,TGTGCCAGCAGAATACTAGCGGGGGGTAGTGGTGTAGGGAATGAGCAGTTCTTC,CASRILAGGSGVGNEQFF
TRBJ1-4,-,-,TRBV18,TGTGCCAGCTCAAGGGACTCTTATGAAAAACTGTTTTTT,CASSRDSYEKLFF
TRBJ2-5,-,once,TRBV7-2,TGTGCCAGCAGCTCCCCAGCGGTCTACCAAGAGACCCAGTACTTC,CASSSPAVYQETQYF
TRBJ1-3,-,-,TRBV9,TGTGCCAGCAGCGTAAGCGGGCACTCTGGAAACACCATATATTTT,CASSVSGHSGNTIYF
TRBJ1-4,TRBD1,once,TRBV5-1,TGCGCCAGCAGCTTGCAGGGACAGGGGGCGGTGAGGTCTAATGAAAAACTGTTTTTT,CASSLQGQGAVRSNEKLFF
TRBJ2-4,-,-,TRBV28,TGTGCCAGCCTGGACTCCTCCCGGGGAAAAAACATTCAGTACTTC,CASLDSSRGKNIQYF
TRBJ1-3,-,-,TRBV7-9,TGTGCCAGCAGCCCCACGGGGATCTCTGGAAACACCATATATTTT,CASSPTGISGNTIYF
TRBJ1-3,-,-,TRBV5-1,TGCGCCAGCAGCTTTGAAGGAAACACCATATATTTT,CASSFEGNTIYF
TRBJ2-3,TRBD2,-,TRBV7-2,TGTGCCAGCAGCTTAGCGGGGACTAGCGGGAGAGATACGCAGTATTTT,CASSLAGTSGRDTQYF
TRBJ1-1,-,once,TRBV19,TGTGCCAGTAGTCTGGCGGGGGCATCGAACACTGAAGCTTTCTTT,CASSLAGASNTEAFF
TRBJ1-3,-,-,TRBV2,TGTGCCAGCAGTGACTGGGGGCAACACTCTGGAAACACCATATATTTT,CASSDWGQHSGNTIYF
TRBJ2-2,TRBD1,-,TRBV5-1,TGCGCCAGCAGCGGATCCGACAGGGGGTGGGACACCGGGGAGCTGTTTTTT,CASSGSDRGWDTGELFF
TRBJ2-3,TRBD2,-,TRBV9,TGTGCCAGCAGCGTAGTGGGGCTAGCGGGGGATACGCAGTATTTT,CASSVVGLAGDTQYF
TRBJ2-7,TRBD1,-,TRBV7-6,TGTGCCAGCAGCTTAGAAGCCAGGGGGCGCGACGAGCAGTACTTC,CASSLEARGRDEQYF
TRBJ2-7,-,-,TRBV6-6,TGTGCCAGCAGTGCGACCGGGGTCTCCTACGAGCAGTACTTC,CASSATGVSYEQYF
TRBJ1-6,-,-,TRBV2,TGTGCCAGCAGGGAGAATTCACCCCTCCACTTT,CASRENSPLHF
TRBJ2-2,-,once,TRBV9,TGTGCCAGCAGCCCCATTTTCACCGGGGAGCTGTTTTTT,CASSPIFTGELFF
TRBJ1-5,-,-,TRBV27,TGTGCCAGCAGTTTCTACAGGGACAGCAATCAGCCCCAGCATTTT,CASSFYRDSNQPQHF
TRBJ2-1,-,-,TRBV4-1,TGCGCCAGCAGCCAAAGTTGGCTGGGGGGATCCTACAATGAGCAGTTCTTC,CASSQSWLGGSYNEQFF
TRBJ1-1,-,-,TRBV14,TGTGCCAGCAGCCCCAGCCGGGGGAGGGGCACTGAAGCTTTCTTT,CASSPSRGRGTEAFF
TRBJ2-7,TRBD2,once,TRBV19,TGTGCCAGTAGTAATGTAGCGGGAGGGCCCCGGGACGAGCAGTACTTC,CASSNVAGGPRDEQYF
TRBJ1-2,TRBD1,-,TRBV9,TGTGCCAGCAGCGTAGGGGGGGTCACAGGGGGGAACGGCTACACCTTC,CASSVGGVTGGNGYTF
TRBJ1-5,TRBD1,-,TRBV6-5,TGTGCCAGCAGTCAATATCAGGGGGCAGGTCAGCCCCAGCATTTT,CASSQYQGAGQPQHF
TRBJ2-5,-,-,TRBV7-2,TGTGCCAGCAGCCTTAGCCGGGGGATTGGGGAGCAGTACTTC,CASSLSRGIGEQYF
TRBJ2-5,TRBD2,-,TRBV6-5,TGTGCCAGCAGTTACAGCGGGGACCCACGGGAGACCCAGTACTTC,CASSYSGDPRETQYF
TRBJ1-1,TRBD1,-,TRBV7-2,TGTGCCAGCAGCCGCCGGGACAGGAACACTGAAGCTTTCTTT,CASSRRDRNTEAFF